The 26 T cell receptor beta chains given below trace back to one sample, sequenced in a study of a mutant IDH1 vaccine in newly diagnosed glioma. For these TCRs, the target antigens are not known. Time point specified: week 5, during vaccination. Vaccination comprised doses that each held 300 ug of mutant IDH1 20-mer peptide, plus topical imiquimod. Clones were read by immunoSEQ multiplex PCR, and TCRdb kept only the in-frame ones, dropping some. The top ten hold around an eighth of the sample, which has about 36,000 clones, roughly 76% seen once. Sequenced material: PBMCs, taken from a glioma patient whose treatment included an IDH1 peptide vaccine. Source of these receptors: a man aged 45 to 65 with glioma.

The gene calls are TRBV5-6 and TRBJ1-2, with a possible D match to TRBD1 (5 bases). V shed 0 bases and J shed 4 bases, with 13 bases lying between them. There are 15 residues in the CDR3. Germline V gene lookup returns CDR1 SGHDT and CDR2 YYEEEE. CDR3 DNA: TGTGCCAGCAGCTTGGTGGCAGGGAAGGGCTATGGCTACACCTTC. This encodes CASSLVAGKGYGYTF.

The table lists this clone with a few counts. J is TRBJ2-6 and V is TRBV6-5; weak D call: TRBD2 (5 bases). Germline V lookup: CDR1 MNHEY, CDR2 SVGAGI. The CDR3 contains 14 residues. Trimming took 8 bases from V and 0 from J, leaving 8 bases between them. The CDR3 DNA reads TGTGCCAGCCGGGATCCCTCTGGGGCCAACGTCCTGACTTTC. The encoded protein is CASRDPSGANVLTF.

The rearrangement joins TRBV30 to TRBJ1-2; 10 bases map to TRBD1. V lost 2 bases and J lost 7; bases outside the gene matches: 7. The length of the CDR3 is 14 residues. The germline V gene has CDR1 GTSNPN and CDR2 SVGIG (reference sequence). CDR3 nucleotide sequence: TGTGCCTGGAGTTCCGGGACAGGGGTGTCTGGCTACACCTTC. This encodes CAWSSGTGVSGYTF.

CDR3: CAWSPGGGGFGYTF. The CDR3 DNA reads TGTGCCTGGAGCCCAGGGGGGGGCGGGTTTGGCTACACCTTC. V gene TRBV30 combines with J gene TRBJ1-2, with 7 positions matching TRBD1. This CDR3 contains 14 residues. Trimming took 3 bases from V and 7 from J; bases not matched to a gene: 11. Germline CDR1 and CDR2: GTSNPN and SVGIG (reference sequence).

This clone was seen only a few times. The CDR3 DNA follows: TGTGCCAGCAGCTTAGGCGCAGGGGAGGAATCACCCCTCCACTTT. This gives the protein CASSLGAGEESPLHF. The chain has TRBV7-9 and TRBJ1-6; tentatively, D is TRBD1 (6 bases). The length of the CDR3 is 15 residues. V shed 1 base and J shed 10 bases, with 14 bases lying between them. The germline gives CDR1 SEHNR, CDR2 FQNEAQ (reference sequence).

The rearrangement links TRBV9 to TRBJ2-7; D may be TRBD2 (5 bases). The CDR3 extends over 14 amino acids. Trimming stripped 0 bases from V and 2 bases from J, with 9 bases between. The germline gives CDR1 SGDLS, CDR2 YYNGEE. CDR3 sequence (DNA): TGTGCCAGCAGCGTAGGAGGGCAGCCCTACGAGCAGTACTTC. This sequence encodes CASSVGGQPYEQYF. Variable domain in full (rest from reference TRBV9 and TRBJ2-7): DSGVTQTPKHLITATGQRVTLRCSPRSGDLSVYWYQQSLDQGLQFLIQYYNGEERAKGNILERFSAQQFPDLHSELNLSSLELGDSALYFCASSVGGQPYEQYFGPGTRLTVT.

The rearrangement uses TRBV4-3 and TRBJ1-6; the D is unclear. Trimming stripped 2 bases from V and 5 bases from J, with 10 bases between. The V gene's germline CDR1 is LGHNA and CDR2 YSLEER. CDR3 size: 15 residues. CDR3 region: CASSQRGENNSPLHF. CDR3 coding DNA: TGCGCCAGCAGCCAACGCGGAGAGAATAATTCACCCCTCCACTTT.

This rearrangement joins TRBV27 to TRBJ2-7, with TRBD2 matching 11 bases. Germline trimming cut 5 bases from V and 5 bases from J; bases unmatched to any gene: 8. The CDR3 runs 15 residues. CDR1 is MNHEY, CDR2 SMNVEV, per germline (reference sequence). The CDR3: CASSPLAGGPHEQYF. In nucleotides, the CDR3 is TGTGCCAGCAGTCCCTTAGCGGGGGGGCCCCACGAGCAGTACTTC.

This chain joins TRBV19 and TRBJ1-5; D call uncertain. V was cut by 4 bases and J by 6 bases, with 10 bases left in between. This CDR3 contains 13 residues. CDR1 and CDR2 from the germline V gene are LNHDA and SQIVND (reference sequence). The CDR3 sequence is CASSRAQSQPQHF. The CDR3 DNA is TGTGCCAGTAGTAGAGCTCAAAGTCAGCCCCAGCATTTT.

This clone was seen just once. This chain joins TRBV19 and TRBJ1-4, with D hard to call. The CDR3 runs 11 residues. Germline V gene data show CDR1 as LNHDA and CDR2 as SQIVND (reference sequence). Trimming removed 4 bases from V and 9 bases from J, with 6 bases in between. CDR3 bases: TGTGCCAGTAGTACATTTCAAAAACTGTTTTTT. It codes for CASSTFQKLFF.

This clone was observed a single time. The J gene is TRBJ2-1, the V gene TRBV7-9, with a tentative D call TRBD1 (5 bases). Trimming removed 5 bases from V and 8 bases from J, with 10 bases in between. CDR1 is SEHNR and CDR2 is FQNEAQ in the germline V gene (reference sequence). CDR3 size: 12 residues. CDR3 in amino acids: CASSHQGDEQFF. The CDR3 nucleotides are TGTGCCAGCAGCCATCAAGGGGATGAGCAGTTCTTC.

The V and J genes are TRBV7-9 and TRBJ2-7; TRBD2 agrees at 9 bases. Germline values: CDR1 SEHNR, CDR2 FQNEAQ (reference sequence). With 10 bases clipped from V and 7 bases from J, the junction kept 20 bases outside the gene matches. The CDR3 length is 16 residues. CDR3 nucleotides: TGTGCCACCGCGGGTTTCGCGGGAGGGCCTTTTTCGGAGCAGTACTTC. This translates into CATAGFAGGPFSEQYF. Looking up the rest from reference TRBV7-9 and TRBJ2-7 gives the full variable domain: DTGVSQNPRHKITKRGQNVTFRCDPISEHNRLYWYRQTLGQGPEFLTYFQNEAQLEKSRLLSDRFSAERPKGSFSTLEIQRTEQGDSAMYLCATAGFAGGPFSEQYFGPGTRLTVT.

As to this clone: The junction shows a germline mismatch at one end, possibly a read error. The chain combines TRBV15 with TRBJ2-1; TRBD1 agrees at 9 bases. CDR1 LNHNV and CDR2 YYDKDF come from the germline V gene (reference sequence). CDR3 length: 15 amino acids. The CDR3 DNA follows: TGTGCCACCAGCCGAGACAGGGGGGCCTACAATGAGCAGTTCTTC. Protein product: CATSRDRGAYNEQFF.

This clone was found once. The gene calls are TRBV27 and TRBJ2-6; D may be TRBD1 (5 bases). The germline gives CDR1 MNHEY, CDR2 SMNVEV (reference sequence). V lost 5 bases, J lost 2 bases, and 13 bases lay in between. This CDR3 has 16 residues. The CDR3 DNA follows: TGTGCCAGCAGTAAGGGGATCCAGGCTGGGGCCAACGTCCTGACTTTC. Encoded protein: CASSKGIQAGANVLTF.

V is TRBV6-1 and J is TRBJ2-7, with D perhaps being TRBD1 or TRBD2 (5 bases each). V shed 8 bases and J shed 2 bases, with 16 bases lying between them. The CDR3 spans 14 residues. Germline CDR1 is MNHNS and CDR2 is SASEGT. CDR3 in amino acids: CASLNRDRTYEQYF. The CDR3 DNA follows: TGTGCCAGCTTGAACCGGGACCGAACCTACGAGCAGTACTTC.

The CDR3 region has the DNA TGTGCCAGCAGCCCCGACAGGCAGAATCAGCCCCAGCATTTT. Residues: CASSPDRQNQPQHF. The chain employs TRBV2 and TRBJ1-5; perhaps TRBD1 as D (6 bases). V was clipped by 6 bases and J by 4 bases, with 13 bases between them. This CDR3 comprises 14 residues. Germline loops: CDR1 SNHLY, CDR2 FYNNEI.

V gene TRBV19 combines with J gene TRBJ2-7, with D hard to call. V was cut by 5 bases and J by 0 bases, with 17 bases left in between. Germline V lookup: CDR1 LNHDA, CDR2 SQIVND (reference sequence). The CDR3 extends over 16 amino acids. This CDR3 reads CASSQGKARLSYEQYF. Written as DNA, the CDR3 is TGTGCCAGTAGTCAAGGGAAAGCGAGACTCTCCTACGAGCAGTACTTC.

The CDR3 spells CASSGQGREQYF. DNA for the CDR3: TGTGCCAGCAGCGGACAGGGCCGCGAGCAGTACTTC. The chain recombines TRBV6-1 with TRBJ2-7; 8 bases agree with TRBD1. J gave up 6 bases and V 6 bases, and 4 bases lay outside the gene matches. The CDR3 has 12 amino acids. The germline V gene has CDR1 MNHNS and CDR2 SASEGT.

The chain recombines TRBV7-9 with TRBJ2-1; 8 bases map to TRBD2. J was trimmed by 7 bases and V by 6 bases; bases with no gene match: 14. This CDR3 has 16 amino acids. Germline loops: CDR1 SEHNR, CDR2 FQNEAQ (reference sequence). CDR3 in amino acids: CASRPPSSGGRNEQFF. DNA of the CDR3: TGTGCCAGCAGGCCCCCATCTAGCGGCGGGAGGAATGAGCAGTTCTTC.

The V gene is TRBV2, the J gene TRBJ1-2; perhaps TRBD1 as D (5 bases). The CDR3 is 13 residues long. Germline V gene lookup returns CDR1 SNHLY and CDR2 FYNNEI. V lost 8 bases and J lost 8, with 18 bases in between. CDR3: CASGGDEGRGYTF. CDR3 bases: TGTGCCAGCGGGGGGGACGAAGGCAGAGGCTACACCTTC.

This chain joins TRBV5-1 and TRBJ2-7; TRBD1 agrees at 8 bases. Germline CDR1 SGHRS, CDR2 YFSETQ. CDR3 length equals 13 residues. V gave up 4 bases and J gave up 3 bases; unmatched junction bases: 3. The CDR3 DNA reads as TGCGCCAGCAGCGTAGACAGGGGCTACGAGCAGTACTTC. Protein sequence: CASSVDRGYEQYF.

The V call is TRBV5-4, the J call TRBJ2-1; TRBD2 aligns across 7 bases. Germline CDR1 reads SGHNT; CDR2 reads YYREEE (reference sequence). There are 15 residues in the CDR3. V trimming: 2 bases; J trimming: 5 bases; junction bases outside the gene matches: 7. CDR3 DNA sequence: TGTGCCAGCAGCTTTGCGTCTAGCGGCAACAATGAGCAGTTCTTC. It yields the protein CASSFASSGNNEQFF.

The chain is built from TRBV4-1 and TRBJ2-7; 9 nucleotides match TRBD1. Germline V gene sequence: CDR1 MGHRA, CDR2 YSYEKL. Trimming cost V 2 bases and J 6 bases; bases outside gene matches: 8. CDR3 length equals 15 residues. In nucleotides, the CDR3 is TGCGCCAGCAGCCAAAGGGGACAGGGCCTCCGCGAGCAGTACTTC. It is translated as CASSQRGQGLREQYF.

The V gene is TRBV6-5, the J gene TRBJ2-5, with 8 bases aligning to TRBD2. Germline values: CDR1 MNHEY, CDR2 SVGAGI. The CDR3 runs to 14 residues. Trimming removed 6 bases from V and 7 bases from J; junction bases left unmatched: 10. The CDR3 here is CASSRKRGSGTQYF. The CDR3 region has the DNA TGTGCCAGCAGCAGGAAGCGGGGGTCTGGGACCCAGTACTTC.

This chain links TRBV5-4 with TRBJ2-3; D ambiguous. Germline assignment: CDR1 SGHNT and CDR2 YYREEE (reference sequence). Between the trimmed V and J ends, which lost 1 base and 2 bases, there was a span of 8 bases. The CDR3 is 14 residues long. The CDR3 nucleotides read TGTGCCAGCAGCTTGTTTGACTTCACAGATACGCAGTATTTT. It specifies CASSLFDFTDTQYF. Full variable domain (rest looked up from reference TRBV5-4 and TRBJ2-3): ETGVTQSPTHLIKTRGQQVTLRCSSQSGHNTVSWYQQALGQGPQFIFQYYREEENGRGNFPPRFSGLQFPNYSSELNVNALELDDSALYLCASSLFDFTDTQYFGPGTRLTVL.

CDR3 protein: CASSLAWDRVNEQFF. The CDR3 nucleotides are TGTGCCAGCAGCTTAGCGTGGGACAGGGTCAATGAGCAGTTCTTC. The V and J genes are TRBV7-6 and TRBJ2-1; 9 nucleotides align to TRBD1. CDR3 size: 15 residues. V was clipped by 0 bases and J by 6 bases; unmatched bases: 3. Germline loops: CDR1 SGHVS, CDR2 FNYEAQ.